Listed here are 13 T cell receptor beta chains from one sample, sequenced in a study of CD8+CD57+ T cells in acquired aplastic anemia. TCR beta VDJ and CDR3 were profiled, and genomic DNA was the template. TCRdb passed the reads through MiXCR, listing each CDR3 protein once. In the table there are some 180,000 distinct CDR3 sequences, under 55% of which are singletons. Sequenced material: sorted CD4+, CD8+, or CD8+CD57+ T cells (not recorded which) from PBMCs. The receptors shown here come from a human donor in good health.

This clonotype was seen many times. This chain uses TRBV20-1 with TRBJ1-1; the D gene is possibly TRBD1 (5 bases). This CDR3 has 13 residues. Per germline, CDR1 DFQATT and CDR2 SNEGSKA (reference sequence). The V end was cut by 6 bases, the J end by 1 base, with 12 bases between. CDR3 in DNA: TGCAGTGCCTGGGGACCCCAGAACACTGAAGCTTTCTTT. This gives the protein CSAWGPQNTEAFF.

This chain links TRBV25-1 with TRBJ1-1, with D possibly matching TRBD1 (6 bases). This CDR3 contains 16 residues. Between the trimmed V and J ends, which lost 3 bases and 5 bases, there was a span of 19 bases. The germline CDR1 and CDR2 sequences are MGHDK and SYGVNS. Written as DNA, the CDR3 is TGTGCCAGCAGTGACCCCTCGTCGGGGGCGGATACTGAAGCTTTCTTT. It codes for CASSDPSSGADTEAFF.

The chain links TRBV10-3 to TRBJ2-1; possibly TRBD1 or TRBD2 for D (5 bases each). This CDR3 spans 15 amino acids. V lost 2 bases and J lost 6, with 14 bases in between. Per germline, CDR1 ENHRY and CDR2 SYGVKD. The CDR3, as DNA: TGTGCCATCAGTGAGGACAGAGCGGTAGTCAATGAGCAGTTCTTC. This encodes CAISEDRAVVNEQFF.

This chain joins TRBV20-1 and TRBJ2-1; weak D call: TRBD2 (5 bases). Germline V gene data show CDR1 as DFQATT and CDR2 as SNEGSKA (reference sequence). This CDR3 is built from 16 residues. Deletions cut 0 bases from V and 0 bases from J, with 12 bases between. The CDR3 DNA is TGCAGTGCTAGAGACCTCTCGGGAAGCTCCTACAATGAGCAGTTCTTC. Translation: CSARDLSGSSYNEQFF.

Many counts were recorded for this clonotype. V and J are TRBV7-9 and TRBJ1-5, with D uncertain. V lost 4 bases, J lost 7 bases, and 8 bases lay in between. Germline assignment: CDR1 SEHNR and CDR2 FQNEAQ (reference sequence). CDR3 size: 12 residues. CDR3 sequence reads: CASSSGHQPQHF. The CDR3 DNA follows: TGTGCCAGCAGCTCCGGGCACCAGCCCCAGCATTTT.

This clonotype was picked up many times. The chain employs TRBV12-3 or TRBV12-4 and TRBJ1-4, with 10 nucleotides matching TRBD1. The CDR3 runs 15 residues. V gave up 6 bases and J gave up 8 bases; unmatched junction bases: 9. The CDR3 loop reads CASREGQGGREKLFF. Here the CDR3 DNA reads TGTGCCAGCAGGGAAGGACAGGGGGGCCGCGAAAAACTGTTTTTT.

This clonotype was recorded many times. V is TRBV2 and J is TRBJ1-6; D perhaps matches TRBD1 (5 bases). Trimming took off 8 bases at V and 4 bases at J, with 15 bases between the two ends. From germline, CDR1 is SNHLY and CDR2 FYNNEI. This CDR3 spans 15 amino acids. The CDR3 is CASARGALYNSPLHF. DNA of the CDR3: TGTGCCAGCGCCCGAGGGGCCTTGTATAATTCACCCCTCCACTTT.

The rearrangement links TRBV20-1 to TRBJ2-5; D is uncertain. This CDR3 spans 12 amino acids. The ends were cut back, 6 bases at V and 5 bases at J, with 13 bases in the middle. Germline V gene data show CDR1 as DFQATT and CDR2 as SNEGSKA (reference sequence). In nucleotides, the CDR3 is TGCAGTGCACCCTCGCGCCGGGAGACCCAGTACTTC. Amino acid sequence: CSAPSRRETQYF.

The chain recombines TRBV4-2 with TRBJ2-7, with TRBD2 matching over 7 bases. The J segment lost 7 bases and the V segment lost 0 bases, leaving 12 bases of the junction unmatched. This CDR3 comprises 16 residues. CDR1 is LGHNA and CDR2 is YNFKEQ in the germline V gene. This CDR3 is CASSQESGTNTGEQYF. The DNA of the CDR3 is TGTGCCAGCAGCCAAGAGAGCGGGACTAACACCGGGGAGCAGTACTTC.

This clonotype has just a few counts. This chain connects TRBV24-1 to TRBJ2-1, with 10 nucleotides matching TRBD2. Germline CDR1 is KGHDR and CDR2 is SFDVKD. The trim removed 2 bases at V and 3 bases at J, leaving 0 bases unmatched. The CDR3 length is 15 residues. CDR3 DNA sequence: TGTGCCACCAGTGATTCTAGCGGGGGCTACAATGAGCAGTTCTTC. It is translated as CATSDSSGGYNEQFF.

This sequence joins TRBV20-1 and TRBJ2-5, with a possible D match to TRBD2 (5 bases). Trimming removed 3 bases at V and 7 bases at J, with 18 bases between. The CDR3 is 14 amino acids. Looked up from germline, CDR1 is DFQATT and CDR2 is SNEGSKA (reference sequence). The CDR3 loop reads CSAREVGGRRTQYF. The CDR3 DNA reads as TGCAGTGCTAGGGAGGTCGGCGGCCGGCGGACCCAGTACTTC.

This clonotype has just a few counts. The V and J genes are TRBV20-1 and TRBJ1-1, with D possibly being TRBD1 (6 bases). V was trimmed by 6 bases and J by 7 bases, leaving 18 bases between them. CDR1 and CDR2 from the germline V gene are DFQATT and SNEGSKA (reference sequence). CDR3 length: 13 residues. The CDR3 region has the DNA TGCAGTGCCGTCCGGGGTGGACAGTTTGAAGCTTTCTTT. Its translation: CSAVRGGQFEAFF.

The chain uses TRBV7-2 and TRBJ2-7, with D possibly being TRBD1 (6 bases). The CDR3 length is 13 residues. V was pared by 5 bases and J by 4 bases, with 12 bases between. Per germline, CDR1 SGHTA and CDR2 FQGNSA. The CDR3 protein is CASSVKTGYEQYF. Here the CDR3 DNA reads TGTGCCAGCAGCGTAAAAACAGGGTACGAGCAGTACTTC.